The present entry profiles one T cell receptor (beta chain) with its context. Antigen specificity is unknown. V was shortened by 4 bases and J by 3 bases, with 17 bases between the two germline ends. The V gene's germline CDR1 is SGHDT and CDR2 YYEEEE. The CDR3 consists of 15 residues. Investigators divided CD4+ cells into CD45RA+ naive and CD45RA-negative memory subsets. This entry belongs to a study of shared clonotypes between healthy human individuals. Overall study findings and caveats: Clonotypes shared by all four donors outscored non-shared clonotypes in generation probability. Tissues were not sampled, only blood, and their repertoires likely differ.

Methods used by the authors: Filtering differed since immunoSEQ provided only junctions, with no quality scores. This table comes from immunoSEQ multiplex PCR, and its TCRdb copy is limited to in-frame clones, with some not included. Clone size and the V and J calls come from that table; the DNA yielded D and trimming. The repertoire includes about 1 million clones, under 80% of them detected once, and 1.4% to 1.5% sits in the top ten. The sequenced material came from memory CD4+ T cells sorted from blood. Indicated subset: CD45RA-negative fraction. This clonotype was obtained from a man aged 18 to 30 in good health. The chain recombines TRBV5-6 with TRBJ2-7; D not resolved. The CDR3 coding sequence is TGTGCCAGCAGCCTAAACTACGACCCCTACTACGAGCAGTACTTC. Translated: CASSLNYDPYYEQYF. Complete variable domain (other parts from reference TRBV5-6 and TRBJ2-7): DAGVTQSPTHLIKTRGQQVTLRCSPKSGHDTVSWYQQALGQGPQFIFQYYEEEERQRGNFPDRFSGHQFPNYSSELNVNALLLGDSALYLCASSLNYDPYYEQYFGPGTRLTVT.